These 11 T cell receptor beta chains were all obtained from the same sample, sequenced in a study of blood T cell repertoires in COVID-19. Some clones are missing from TCRdb's copy, which holds only in-frame ones; the method was immunoSEQ multiplex PCR. The sample holds 140,000 or so clones; 80% are singletons and the top ten take 3% to 4.5%. The sequencing sample was made of peripheral blood. The source of these receptors is a man between 65 and 85 years old who had recovered from COVID-19.

This rearrangement joins TRBV3-1 (or the pseudogene TRBV3-2) to TRBJ2-3, with 7 bases identical to TRBD2. CDR1 is LGHDT and CDR2 is YNNKEL in the germline V gene (reference sequence). The CDR3 totals 16 residues. V lost 1 base, J lost 5 bases, and 9 bases stayed unmatched. DNA for the CDR3: TGTGCCAGCAGCCAAGTTCCAGGACTAGAGGGAGATACGCAGTATTTT. Encoded protein: CASSQVPGLEGDTQYF.

This rearrangement joins TRBV15 to TRBJ1-5, with D possibly TRBD1 on 6 matching bases. This CDR3 is built from 16 residues. Germline CDR1 and CDR2: LNHNV and YYDKDF (reference sequence). V was trimmed by 1 base and J by 1 base, leaving 11 bases between them. For the CDR3, the DNA is TGTGCCACCAGCAGAGCCGGGACACCGAGCAATCAGCCCCAGCATTTT. Translated, it gives CATSRAGTPSNQPQHF.

This clone was seen just once. This chain links TRBV27 with TRBJ2-5; 10 bases agree with TRBD1. Germline-derived CDR1 and CDR2 are MNHEY and SMNVEV (reference sequence). Germline trimming cut 5 bases from V and 5 bases from J; bases unmatched to any gene: 14. The CDR3 has 17 amino acids. CDR3 DNA: TGTGCCAGCAGTCAGGGACAGGGGCCGAATTTGTGGGAGACCCAGTACTTC. Its translation: CASSQGQGPNLWETQYF.

The chain carries TRBV2 and TRBJ2-3, with D possibly being TRBD2 (6 bases). V lost 8 bases, J lost 4 bases, and 13 bases lay in between. The CDR3 consists of 13 residues. The germline gives CDR1 SNHLY, CDR2 FYNNEI. Here the CDR3 reads CASRRDSADTQYF. For the CDR3, the DNA is TGTGCCAGCCGTCGGGACTCGGCAGATACGCAGTATTTT.

The V and J genes are TRBV4-3 and TRBJ2-2; 7 bases are shared with TRBD2. Trimming removed 4 bases from V and 7 bases from J; junction bases left unmatched: 18. The CDR3 covers 18 residues. Per the germline V gene, CDR1 is LGHNA and CDR2 is YSLEER. The CDR3 loop reads CASSPTHLVGGRNGELFF. For the CDR3, the DNA is TGCGCCAGCAGCCCCACCCACCTCGTTGGCGGGAGAAACGGGGAGCTGTTTTTT.

The gene calls are TRBV3-1 (or the pseudogene TRBV3-2) and TRBJ2-7; TRBD2 agrees at 12 bases. Trimming cost V 0 bases and J 5 bases; bases outside gene matches: 5. CDR1 is LGHDT and CDR2 is YNNKEL in the germline V gene (reference sequence). The CDR3 loop spans 16 amino acids. The CDR3 nucleotides read TGTGCCAGCAGCCAAGAGCGACTAGCGGGAGACAACGAGCAGTACTTC. Encoded protein: CASSQERLAGDNEQYF.

This clone was seen a single time. Other DNA variants within this sample encode the same CDR3. The J gene is TRBJ2-7, the V gene TRBV19, with a weak D call TRBD1 (5 bases). The CDR3 consists of 13 residues. With 6 bases removed from V and 1 base from J, the gap between germline ends came to 10 bases. Germline V CDR1 and CDR2: LNHDA, SQIVND (reference sequence). The CDR3 DNA follows: TGTGCCAGTAGCTCCGACAGATCCTACGAGCAGTACTTC. Translation gives CASSSDRSYEQYF.

This clone was detected once. The chain uses TRBV5-4 and TRBJ2-7, with TRBD1 matching 9 bases. Per the germline V gene, CDR1 is SGHNT and CDR2 is YYREEE (reference sequence). Trimming cost V 10 bases and J 4 bases; bases outside gene matches: 9. The CDR3 sequence is 13 residues long. CDR3 in DNA: TGTGCCTTCACGGGGGACAGGGAGTACGAGCAGTACTTC. It codes for CAFTGDREYEQYF.

CDR3 amino acids: CASSLGTVGDYEQYF. In DNA, the CDR3 is TGCGCCAGCAGCTTGGGGACAGTGGGAGATTACGAGCAGTACTTC. The gene calls are TRBV5-1 and TRBJ2-7; possibly TRBD1 for D (6 bases). This CDR3 spans 15 amino acids. V was pared by 0 bases and J by 4 bases, with 14 bases between. CDR1 is SGHRS and CDR2 is YFSETQ in the germline V gene.

The chain is built from TRBV29-1 and TRBJ1-1, with D perhaps matching TRBD1 (5 bases). Germline V gene sequence: CDR1 SQVTM, CDR2 ANQGSEA. The CDR3 is made up of 11 amino acids. The V and J ends lost 3 bases and 12 bases respectively, with 14 bases between them. The CDR3 sequence: CSVDRADVTFF. The CDR3 region has the DNA TGCAGCGTTGACAGGGCCGACGTTACTTTCTTT.

The rearrangement joins TRBV27 to TRBJ1-1; TRBD1 might be the D (6 bases). Germline CDR1 MNHEY, CDR2 SMNVEV (reference sequence). V lost 2 bases and J lost 1, with 17 bases in between. The CDR3 has 17 amino acids. The chain's CDR3 is CASSLMGGGRENTEAFF. CDR3 nucleotides: TGTGCCAGCAGTTTAATGGGAGGGGGACGGGAGAACACTGAAGCTTTCTTT.